The 16 T cell receptor beta chains presented below share a single source sample, sequenced in a study of cytomegalovirus exposure and HLA in healthy donors. The study ran its PCR with 60 Vbeta and 13 Jbeta primers. Profiling relied on immunoSEQ multiplex PCR, and the TCRdb table lists in-frame clones only, not all of them. The data show some 150,000 clones, roughly 80% seen once. Specimen: PBMCs. All receptors come from a boy aged 2 to 10 in good health and CMV-seronegative.

This clone has just a few counts. The chain recombines TRBV30 with TRBJ2-7; perhaps TRBD1 as D (7 bases). The ends were cut back, 3 bases at V and 1 base at J, with 10 bases in the middle. The germline gives CDR1 GTSNPN, CDR2 SVGIG (reference sequence). The CDR3 totals 13 residues. The CDR3 sequence is CAWRGGQSYEQYF. The CDR3 DNA reads TGTGCCTGGAGGGGGGGACAGTCCTACGAGCAGTACTTC.

The genes are TRBV10-1 and TRBJ2-3; 8 bases map to TRBD2. Germline V gene data show CDR1 as WNHNN and CDR2 as SYGVQD (reference sequence). The length of the CDR3 is 16 residues. Trimming at V came to 1 base and at J to 2 bases, leaving 5 bases not matched to a gene. This CDR3 is CASSEYPGGPTDTQYF. The DNA of the CDR3 is TGCGCCAGCAGTGAGTACCCGGGAGGGCCCACAGATACGCAGTATTTT.

The chain joins TRBV10-3 to TRBJ2-3; 8 bases are shared with TRBD2. The CDR3 spans 12 residues. Germline V gives CDR1 ENHRY, CDR2 SYGVKD. CDR3 nucleotides: TGTGCGGTCGGGGGGGCCACAGATACGCAGTATTTT. Its translation: CAVGGATDTQYF.

This clone has a single count. V and J are TRBV2 and TRBJ2-3, with no clear D. The CDR3 runs 12 residues. Trimming removed 1 base from V and 8 bases from J, with 7 bases in between. Germline V gives CDR1 SNHLY, CDR2 FYNNEI. CDR3 DNA: TGTGCCAGCAGTGAAGTTCAGGCTACGCAGTATTTT. Its protein product is CASSEVQATQYF.

This sequence joins TRBV14 and TRBJ2-1; TRBD1 is a possible D gene (5 bases). Trimming stripped 1 base from V and 4 bases from J, with 11 bases between. This CDR3 has 15 amino acids. CDR1 and CDR2 (germline): SGHDN, FVKESK. The CDR3 DNA is TGTGCCAGCAGCCAAGCAACAGGACAATACAATGAGCAGTTCTTC. It translates to CASSQATGQYNEQFF.

This clone was detected only a few times. The V call is TRBV7-9, the J call TRBJ1-2, with D tentatively TRBD1 (5 bases). Trimming took 1 base from V and 8 from J, leaving 17 bases between them. The length of the CDR3 is 15 residues. CDR1 is SEHNR, CDR2 FQNEAQ, per germline (reference sequence). As DNA, the CDR3 is TGTGCCAGCAGCTTAGTTGTTAGGGCAGGGAAAGGCTACACCTTC. Its translation: CASSLVVRAGKGYTF.

The V gene is TRBV7-9, the J gene TRBJ1-1; 7 nucleotides align to TRBD1. The germline V gene has CDR1 SEHNR and CDR2 FQNEAQ (reference sequence). With 3 bases clipped from V and 3 bases from J, the junction kept 7 bases outside the gene matches. This CDR3 comprises 15 residues. The DNA of the CDR3 is TGTGCCAGCAGCTTTGGTACAGGGGCTGACACTGAAGCTTTCTTT. Protein: CASSFGTGADTEAFF.

The rearrangement links TRBV5-6 to TRBJ2-1; D might be TRBD2 (6 bases). The CDR3 covers 15 residues. The V and J ends lost 2 bases and 0 bases respectively, with 9 bases between them. The V gene's germline CDR1 is SGHDT and CDR2 YYEEEE. The CDR3 is CASSFTSSSYNEQFF. In DNA, the CDR3 is TGTGCCAGCAGCTTCACTAGCAGCTCCTACAATGAGCAGTTCTTC.

This chain connects TRBV5-8 to TRBJ1-1; 7 bases are a match to TRBD1. Germline CDR1 reads SGHTS; CDR2 reads YDEGEE. V lost 4 bases to trimming and J lost 10 bases; unmatched junction nucleotides: 7. This CDR3 is 12 amino acids long. DNA for the CDR3: TGTGCCAGCAGCGGCAGACAGGGCGTAGCTTTCTTT. It is translated as CASSGRQGVAFF.

The V and J genes are TRBV7-2 and TRBJ1-1; 8 nucleotides agree with TRBD1. This CDR3 is 15 amino acids long. The ends lost 4 bases at V and 1 base at J; junction bases unmatched: 5. CDR1 and CDR2 (germline): SGHTA, FQGNSA. The CDR3 nucleotides read TGTGCCAGCAGCTCCCACAGGGGGGGGAACACTGAAGCTTTCTTT. Its protein is CASSSHRGGNTEAFF.

V is TRBV9 and J is TRBJ2-5; D perhaps matches TRBD2 (7 bases). V lost 0 bases to trimming and J lost 4 bases, with 13 bases between them. The CDR3 is 15 amino acids. Germline V gene sequence: CDR1 SGDLS, CDR2 YYNGEE. The CDR3 loop reads CASSVAGGGGETQYF. The CDR3 region has the DNA TGTGCCAGCAGCGTAGCTGGGGGAGGGGGAGAGACCCAGTACTTC.

The chain couples TRBV9 to TRBJ1-1, with no clear D. CDR1 is SGDLS, CDR2 YYNGEE, per germline. V lost 4 bases and J lost 4, with 8 bases in between. This CDR3 is 12 amino acids long. CDR3 sequence reads: CASSLRGTEAFF. The CDR3 DNA follows: TGTGCCAGCAGCTTGCGGGGCACTGAAGCTTTCTTT.

The rearrangement joins TRBV30 to TRBJ1-5; 7 bases fit TRBD1. After removal of 5 bases from V and 6 bases from J, the junction contained 7 bases not matched to a gene. Per germline, CDR1 GTSNPN and CDR2 SVGIG (reference sequence). The CDR3 is 13 residues long. The CDR3 region has the DNA TGTGCCTGGCGCGGACAGGTCGGTCAGCCCCAGCATTTT. Protein sequence: CAWRGQVGQPQHF.

This clone was seen just once. The chain uses TRBV7-2 and TRBJ1-1; no clear D gene. Deletions cut 2 bases from V and 1 base from J, with 8 bases between. Germline values: CDR1 SGHTA, CDR2 FQGNSA. The CDR3 length is 14 residues. The CDR3 nucleotides are TGTGCCAGCAGCTTATCTCCGAGGAACACTGAAGCTTTCTTT. Amino acids: CASSLSPRNTEAFF.

This chain joins TRBV28 and TRBJ2-3, with D perhaps TRBD1 (5 bases). Germline assignment: CDR1 MDHEN and CDR2 SYDVKM. The V end was cut by 3 bases, the J end by 2 bases, with 9 bases between. The CDR3 extends over 14 amino acids. CDR3 nucleotides: TGTGCCAGCAGTTTCGGCAGGGACACAGATACGCAGTATTTT. It is translated as CASSFGRDTDTQYF.

The rearrangement joins TRBV15 to TRBJ2-2, with 7 bases identical to TRBD1. The CDR3 length is 16 residues. Trimming removed 4 bases from V and 5 bases from J; junction bases left unmatched: 10. Per the germline V gene, CDR1 is LNHNV and CDR2 is YYDKDF (reference sequence). The CDR3 bases are TGTGCCACCAGCATACCGGGACAGATGGGGACCGGGGAGCTGTTTTTT. Amino acids: CATSIPGQMGTGELFF.